This TCR beta chain was sequenced for a study of CD8 T cells in ankylosing spondylitis. The study, taken as a whole, reports: Prior literature has documented some motif variants in synovial fluid and blood from reactive arthritis. A CD8+ phenotype characterized the disease-linked clones, which were relatively rare in peripheral blood. Seemingly distinctive of ankylosing spondylitis blood was a TCR beta motif formed by eight highly homologous variants.

TCRdb ran MiXCR on the 5' RACE reads and lists one entry per CDR3 protein. The table lists roughly 440,000 distinct CDR3 sequences, over 15% of them singletons. As concerns this clonotype: Its antigen remains unidentified. This may come from a read error, since a much larger clone is one base off.

The CDR3 has 17 residues. The specimen sequenced was blood, either unsorted or a sorted T cell fraction (not recorded which). V and J are TRBV12-3 or TRBV12-4 and TRBJ2-5, with a possible D match to TRBD1 (5 bases). This receptor was obtained from a male donor with ankylosing spondylitis. CDR3 nucleotide sequence: TGTGCCTGCAGCCGAACCTCACCGACAGTGAGAAGGGAGACCCAGTACTTC. Amino acid sequence: CACSRTSPTVRRETQYF.